This T cell receptor (beta chain) was profiled in a study of resident and recirculating memory T cells in vitiligo. For the study at large: Epidermis came from shave biopsies of lesional and nonlesional sites, plus PBMCs. The samples were homogenized without cell sorting before genomic DNA extraction.

The trim removed 0 bases at V and 2 bases at J, leaving 6 bases unmatched. Germline lookup yields CDR1 SGHRS and CDR2 YFSETQ. This CDR3 is 17 amino acids long. Profiling relied on immunoSEQ multiplex PCR, and the TCRdb table lists in-frame clones only, not all of them. Altogether about 45,000 clones are present, around 90% being singletons, with the ten largest covering about 4.6%. The sample comprised blood. The chain uses TRBV5-1 and TRBJ2-5, with 11 positions matching TRBD2. This receptor was taken from a male donor with vitiligo. In nucleotides, the CDR3 is TGCGCCAGCAGCTTGGTCCTCCTAGCGGGGGGACAAGAGACCCAGTACTTC. It yields the protein CASSLVLLAGGQETQYF.